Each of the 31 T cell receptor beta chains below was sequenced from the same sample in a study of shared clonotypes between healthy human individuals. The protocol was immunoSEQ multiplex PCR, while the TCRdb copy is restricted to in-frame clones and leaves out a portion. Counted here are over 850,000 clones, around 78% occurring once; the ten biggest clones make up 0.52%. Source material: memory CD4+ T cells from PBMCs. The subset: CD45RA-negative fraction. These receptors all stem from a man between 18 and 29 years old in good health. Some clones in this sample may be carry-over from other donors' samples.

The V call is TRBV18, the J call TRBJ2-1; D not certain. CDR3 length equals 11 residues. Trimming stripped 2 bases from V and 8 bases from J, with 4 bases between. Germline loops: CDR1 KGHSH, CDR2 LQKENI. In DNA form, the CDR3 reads TGTGCCAGCTCACCAATCTATGAGCAGTTCTTC. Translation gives CASSPIYEQFF. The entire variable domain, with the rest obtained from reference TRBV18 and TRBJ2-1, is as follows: NAGVMQNPRHLVRRRGQEARLRCSPMKGHSHVYWYRQLPEEGLKFMVYLQKENIIDESGMPKERFSAEFPKEGPSILRIQQVVRGDSAAYFCASSPIYEQFFGPGTRLTVL.

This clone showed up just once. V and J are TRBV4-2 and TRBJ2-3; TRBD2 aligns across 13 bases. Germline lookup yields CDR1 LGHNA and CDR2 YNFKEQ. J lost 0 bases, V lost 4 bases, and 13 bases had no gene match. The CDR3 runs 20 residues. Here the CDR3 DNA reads TGTGCCAGCAGCCGGGTCGCGCGGACTAGCGGGAGCGCAAGCACAGATACGCAGTATTTT. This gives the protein CASSRVARTSGSASTDTQYF.

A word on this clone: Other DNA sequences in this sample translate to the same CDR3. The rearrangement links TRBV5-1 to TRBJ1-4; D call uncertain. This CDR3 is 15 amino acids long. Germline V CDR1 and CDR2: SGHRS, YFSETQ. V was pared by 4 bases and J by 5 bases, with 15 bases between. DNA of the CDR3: TGCGCCAGCAGCCCCCAAGGACGGGAAAATGAAAAACTGTTTTTT. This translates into CASSPQGRENEKLFF.

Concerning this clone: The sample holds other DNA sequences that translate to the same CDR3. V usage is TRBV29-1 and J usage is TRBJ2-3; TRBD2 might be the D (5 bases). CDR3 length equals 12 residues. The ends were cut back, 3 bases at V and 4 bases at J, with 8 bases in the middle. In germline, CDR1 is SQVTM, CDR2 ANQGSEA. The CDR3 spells CSVDVGADTQYF. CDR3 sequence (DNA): TGCAGCGTTGACGTCGGGGCAGATACGCAGTATTTT.

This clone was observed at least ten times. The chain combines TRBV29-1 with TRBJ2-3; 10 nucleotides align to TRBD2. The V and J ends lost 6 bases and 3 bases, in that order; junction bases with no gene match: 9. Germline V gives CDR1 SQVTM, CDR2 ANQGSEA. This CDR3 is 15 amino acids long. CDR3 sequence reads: CSVTLAGAGTDTQYF. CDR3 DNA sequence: TGCAGCGTGACGCTAGCGGGAGCGGGTACAGATACGCAGTATTTT.

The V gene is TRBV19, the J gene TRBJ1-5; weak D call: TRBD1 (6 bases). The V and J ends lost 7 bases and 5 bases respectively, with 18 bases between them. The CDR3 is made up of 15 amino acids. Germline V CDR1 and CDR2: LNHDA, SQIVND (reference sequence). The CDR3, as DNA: TGTGCCAGTACCACACAACAGGGATTATATCAGCCCCAGCATTTT. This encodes CASTTQQGLYQPQHF.

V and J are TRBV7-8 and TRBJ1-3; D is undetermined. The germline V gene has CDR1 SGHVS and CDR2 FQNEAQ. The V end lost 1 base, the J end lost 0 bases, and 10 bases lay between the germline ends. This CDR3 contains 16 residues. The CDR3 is CASSLVPGFSGNTIYF. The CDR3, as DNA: TGTGCCAGCAGCTTAGTGCCGGGTTTCTCTGGAAACACCATATATTTT.

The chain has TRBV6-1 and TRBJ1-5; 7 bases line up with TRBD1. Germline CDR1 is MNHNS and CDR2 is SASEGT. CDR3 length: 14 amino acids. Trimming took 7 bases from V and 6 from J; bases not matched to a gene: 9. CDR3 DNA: TGTGCCAGCACCCCAGGGGGTGGTAGTCAGCCCCAGCATTTT. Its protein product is CASTPGGGSQPQHF.

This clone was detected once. CDR3 DNA: TGCGCCAGCAGCCCCGCGGCTAGCGGATACAATGAGCAGTTCTTC. Amino acid sequence: CASSPAASGYNEQFF. The rearrangement uses TRBV5-1 and TRBJ2-1; 7 bases are a match to TRBD2. Germline V CDR1 and CDR2: SGHRS, YFSETQ. After removal of 4 bases from V and 4 bases from J, the junction contained 8 bases not matched to a gene. CDR3 length: 15 residues.

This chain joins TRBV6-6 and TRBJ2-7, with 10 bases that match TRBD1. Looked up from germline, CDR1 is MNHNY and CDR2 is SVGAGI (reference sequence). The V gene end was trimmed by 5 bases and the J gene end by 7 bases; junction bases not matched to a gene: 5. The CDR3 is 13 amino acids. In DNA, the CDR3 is TGTGCCAGCAGTCGGACAGGGGGGATGGAGCAGTACTTC. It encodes CASSRTGGMEQYF.

The CDR3 loop is CSVSRVNSNYGYTF. As DNA, the CDR3 is TGCAGCGTGAGTAGGGTTAACTCTAACTATGGCTACACCTTC. This chain links TRBV29-1 with TRBJ1-2, with D uncertain. Germline CDR1 SQVTM, CDR2 ANQGSEA. Trimming removed 6 bases from V and 0 bases from J, with 14 bases in between. CDR3 length equals 14 residues.

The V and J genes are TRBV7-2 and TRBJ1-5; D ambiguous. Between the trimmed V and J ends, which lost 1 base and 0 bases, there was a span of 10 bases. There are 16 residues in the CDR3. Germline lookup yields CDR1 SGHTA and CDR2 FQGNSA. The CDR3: CASSLGVGFSNQPQHF. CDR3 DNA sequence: TGTGCCAGCAGCTTAGGAGTCGGGTTTAGCAATCAGCCCCAGCATTTT.

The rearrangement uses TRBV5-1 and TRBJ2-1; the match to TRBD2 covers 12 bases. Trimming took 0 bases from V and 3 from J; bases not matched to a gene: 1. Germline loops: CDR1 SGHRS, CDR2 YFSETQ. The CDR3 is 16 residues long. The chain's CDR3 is CASSLGLAGDYNEQFF. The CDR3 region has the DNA TGCGCCAGCAGCTTGGGACTAGCGGGAGACTACAATGAGCAGTTCTTC.

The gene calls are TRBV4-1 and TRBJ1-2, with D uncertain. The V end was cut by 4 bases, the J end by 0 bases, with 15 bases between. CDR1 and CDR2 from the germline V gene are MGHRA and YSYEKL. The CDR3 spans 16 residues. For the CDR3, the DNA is TGCGCCAGCAGCCGGGGAGGTGCAGAATCTAACTATGGCTACACCTTC. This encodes CASSRGGAESNYGYTF.

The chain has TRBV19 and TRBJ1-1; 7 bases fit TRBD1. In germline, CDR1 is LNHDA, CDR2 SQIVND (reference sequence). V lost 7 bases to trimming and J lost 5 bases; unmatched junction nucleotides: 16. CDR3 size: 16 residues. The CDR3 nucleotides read TGTGCCAGTAAGTTCTTAGGGGGCGCTTTGAGGACTGAAGCTTTCTTT. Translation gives CASKFLGGALRTEAFF.

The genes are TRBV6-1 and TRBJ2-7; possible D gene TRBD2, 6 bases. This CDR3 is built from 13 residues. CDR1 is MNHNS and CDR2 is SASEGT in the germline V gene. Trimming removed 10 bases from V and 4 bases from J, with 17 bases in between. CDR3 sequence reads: CAIGGGALYEQYF. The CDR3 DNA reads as TGTGCCATAGGCGGCGGGGCCCTGTACGAGCAGTACTTC.

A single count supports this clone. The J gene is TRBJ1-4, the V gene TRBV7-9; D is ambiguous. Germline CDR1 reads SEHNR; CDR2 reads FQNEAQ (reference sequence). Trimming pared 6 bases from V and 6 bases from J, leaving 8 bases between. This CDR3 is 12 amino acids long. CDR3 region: CASRGSDEKLFF. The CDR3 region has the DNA TGTGCCAGCAGGGGGTCCGATGAAAAACTGTTTTTT.

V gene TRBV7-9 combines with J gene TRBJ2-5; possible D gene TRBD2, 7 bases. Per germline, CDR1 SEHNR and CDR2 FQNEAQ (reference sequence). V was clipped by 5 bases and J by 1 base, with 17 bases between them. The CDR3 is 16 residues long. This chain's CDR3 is CASSPGGGGIQETQYF. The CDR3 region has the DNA TGTGCCAGCAGCCCCGGGGGAGGGGGGATCCAAGAGACCCAGTACTTC.

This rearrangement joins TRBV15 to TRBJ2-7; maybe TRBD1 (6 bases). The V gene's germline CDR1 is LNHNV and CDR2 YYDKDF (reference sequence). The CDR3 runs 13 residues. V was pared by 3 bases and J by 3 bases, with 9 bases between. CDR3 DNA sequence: TGTGCCACCAGCAGTCAGGGGCGCTACGAGCAGTACTTC. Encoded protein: CATSSQGRYEQYF.

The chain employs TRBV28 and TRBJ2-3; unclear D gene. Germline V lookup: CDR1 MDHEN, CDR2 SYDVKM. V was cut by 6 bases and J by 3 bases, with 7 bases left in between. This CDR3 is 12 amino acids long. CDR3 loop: CASSTLTDTQYF. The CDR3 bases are TGTGCCAGCAGCACGCTGACAGATACGCAGTATTTT.

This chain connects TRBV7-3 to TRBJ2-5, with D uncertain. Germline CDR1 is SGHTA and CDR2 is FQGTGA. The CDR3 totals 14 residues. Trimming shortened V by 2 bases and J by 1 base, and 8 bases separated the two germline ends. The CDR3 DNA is TGTGCCAGCAGCTTACCCGGCCCCCAAGAGACCCAGTACTTC. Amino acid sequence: CASSLPGPQETQYF.

The CDR3 sequence: CALPLARGTGELFF. The DNA for the CDR3 is TGTGCCCTGCCATTGGCTCGGGGGACCGGGGAGCTGTTTTTT. The gene calls are TRBV7-2 and TRBJ2-2; D may be TRBD2 (6 bases). Germline CDR1 and CDR2: SGHTA and FQGNSA. The length of the CDR3 is 14 residues. V was pared by 11 bases and J by 5 bases, with 18 bases between.

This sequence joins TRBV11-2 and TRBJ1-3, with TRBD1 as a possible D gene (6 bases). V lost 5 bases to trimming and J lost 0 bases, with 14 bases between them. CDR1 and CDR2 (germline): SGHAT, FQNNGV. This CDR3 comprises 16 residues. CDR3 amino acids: CASSLTTGSSGNTIYF. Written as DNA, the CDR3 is TGTGCCAGCAGCCTGACGACAGGCTCCTCTGGAAACACCATATATTTT.

In nucleotides, the CDR3 is TGTGCCAGCAGTTCCCTGGACACCTACGAGCAGTACTTC. Protein: CASSSLDTYEQYF. The V gene is TRBV28, the J gene TRBJ2-7, with a tentative D call TRBD1 (5 bases). The ends were cut back, 4 bases at V and 2 bases at J, with 9 bases in the middle. The CDR3 loop spans 13 amino acids. CDR1 and CDR2 (germline): MDHEN, SYDVKM.

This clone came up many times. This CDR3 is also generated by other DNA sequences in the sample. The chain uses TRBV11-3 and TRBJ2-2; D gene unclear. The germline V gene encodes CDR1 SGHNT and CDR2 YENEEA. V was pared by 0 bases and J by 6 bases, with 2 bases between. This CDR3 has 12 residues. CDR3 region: CASSLDSGELFF. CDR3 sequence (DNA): TGTGCCAGCAGCTTAGACTCCGGGGAGCTGTTTTTT.

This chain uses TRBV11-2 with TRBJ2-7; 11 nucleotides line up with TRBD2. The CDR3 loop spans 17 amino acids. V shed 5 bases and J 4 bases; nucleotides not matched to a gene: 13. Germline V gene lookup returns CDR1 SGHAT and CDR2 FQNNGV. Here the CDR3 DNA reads TGTGCCAGCAGCCCTCACTCGGGACTAGCGGATTTATACGAGCAGTACTTC. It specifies CASSPHSGLADLYEQYF.

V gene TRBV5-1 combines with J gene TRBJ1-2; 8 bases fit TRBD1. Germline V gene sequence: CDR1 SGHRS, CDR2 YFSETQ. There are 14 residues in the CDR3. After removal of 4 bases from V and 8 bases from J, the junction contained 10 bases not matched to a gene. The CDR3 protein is CASSPQTGEEGYTF. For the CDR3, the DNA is TGCGCCAGCAGCCCCCAGACAGGGGAGGAGGGCTACACCTTC. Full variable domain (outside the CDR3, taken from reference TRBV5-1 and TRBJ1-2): KAGVTQTPRYLIKTRGQQVTLSCSPISGHRSVSWYQQTPGQGLQFLFEYFSETQRNKGNFPGRFSGRQFSNSRSEMNVSTLELGDSALYLCASSPQTGEEGYTFGSGTRLTVV.

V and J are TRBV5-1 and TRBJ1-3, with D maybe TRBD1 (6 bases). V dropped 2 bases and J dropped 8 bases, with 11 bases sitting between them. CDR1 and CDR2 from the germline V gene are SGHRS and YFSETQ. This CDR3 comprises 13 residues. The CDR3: CASSFRGQDTIYF. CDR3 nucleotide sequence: TGCGCCAGCAGCTTCCGGGGGCAGGACACCATATATTTT.

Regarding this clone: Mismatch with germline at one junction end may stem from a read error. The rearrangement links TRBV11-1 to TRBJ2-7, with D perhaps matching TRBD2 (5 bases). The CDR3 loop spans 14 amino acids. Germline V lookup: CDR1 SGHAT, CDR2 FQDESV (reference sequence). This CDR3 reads CAGSLFGPSWERYF. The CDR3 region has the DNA TGTGCCGGCAGCTTATTCGGCCCGTCGTGGGAGCGGTACTTC.

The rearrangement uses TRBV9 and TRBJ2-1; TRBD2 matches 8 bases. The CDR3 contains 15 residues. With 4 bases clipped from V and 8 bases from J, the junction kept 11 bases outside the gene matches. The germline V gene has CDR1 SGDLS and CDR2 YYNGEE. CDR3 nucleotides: TGTGCCAGCAGCCCCCGTTCCGTCGGGAGGGATGAGCAGTTCTTC. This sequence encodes CASSPRSVGRDEQFF. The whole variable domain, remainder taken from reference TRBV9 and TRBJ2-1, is DSGVTQTPKHLITATGQRVTLRCSPRSGDLSVYWYQQSLDQGLQFLIQYYNGEERAKGNILERFSAQQFPDLHSELNLSSLELGDSALYFCASSPRSVGRDEQFFGPGTRLTVL.

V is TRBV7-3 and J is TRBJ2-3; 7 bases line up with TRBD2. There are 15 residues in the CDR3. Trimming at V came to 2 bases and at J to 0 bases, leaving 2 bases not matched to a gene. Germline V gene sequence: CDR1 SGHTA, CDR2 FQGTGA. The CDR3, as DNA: TGTGCCAGCAGCTTAGGACTAGGAAGCACAGATACGCAGTATTTT. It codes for CASSLGLGSTDTQYF.